This TCR beta chain was retrieved from a study of technical replicates of blood from a handful of donors. The germline gives CDR1 GTSNPN, CDR2 SVGIG (reference sequence). CDR3 size: 12 residues. Trimming removed 2 bases from V and 5 bases from J, with 8 bases in between. The repertoire was sequenced with immunoSEQ multiplex PCR; TCRdb's copy has only in-frame clones and lacks some. Here the sample spans tens of thousands of clones, about nine tenths being singletons. This chain uses TRBV30 with TRBJ2-3; no reliable D call. Sequencing was performed on T cells isolated from PBMCs. The receptor was derived from a human donor in good health. CDR3 nucleotides: TGTGCCTGGAGTATAAATAAAGATACGCAGTATTTT. It translates to CAWSINKDTQYF.